This T cell receptor beta chain is from a study of cytomegalovirus exposure and HLA in healthy donors. Study-wide results and caveats: The authors judged a highly shared variant cluster likely a sequencing artifact. Only CMV serostatus was available as immune exposure information. Within a later analysis, the majority of CMV-associated TCR beta chains appeared HLA-restricted.

The germline gives CDR1 LGHNA, CDR2 YNFKEQ. This CDR3 is built from 17 residues. The V segment lost 0 bases and the J segment 6 bases; nucleotides outside the gene matches: 12. Researchers ran the PCR with 60 Vbeta and 13 Jbeta primers. TCRdb's table, derived via immunoSEQ multiplex PCR, lists solely in-frame clones and lacks some. The sample includes under 150,000 clones, about 74% of them seen just once. This clone has a single count. Its antigen is still unknown. The sequencing input was PBMCs. The V call is TRBV4-2, the J call TRBJ1-2; 8 bases are shared with TRBD1. The source is a woman in her fifties or sixties in good health and CMV-seronegative. The CDR3 protein is CASSQEQGGTGENGYTF. The CDR3 DNA reads as TGTGCCAGCAGCCAAGAACAGGGGGGAACCGGGGAGAATGGCTACACCTTC.